Below, one T cell receptor (beta chain) is given with its context. Per germline, CDR1 LNHDA and CDR2 SQIVND (reference sequence). V gave up 7 bases and J gave up 4 bases, with 11 bases separating them. The CDR3 spans 13 residues. Authors' processing steps: The assay estimated nucleated cells by amplifying reference gene primers. Clones were sequenced by immunoSEQ multiplex PCR, and TCRdb holds only the in-frame ones, with some missing. Clonal size and the V and J genes are those of that table, whereas D and trimming came from the DNA. Of approximately 200,000 clones listed, about 93% were seen once; the top ten hold 0.76%. The sample is drawn from a study of blood T cell repertoires in COVID-19. At the level of the study: The United States, Italy and Spain supplied acute and convalescent COVID-19 samples. Nucleic acid was either cDNA or gDNA, and it came from T cells, B-cell-depleted T cells, or PBMCs.

The chain links TRBV19 to TRBJ1-5; no reliable D call. The sequenced sample was peripheral blood. This clonotype was obtained from a man aged 25-45 years with COVID-19, enrolled during active disease. CDR3 in amino acids: CASTIRGNQPQHF. In DNA form, the CDR3 reads TGTGCCAGTACAATCCGGGGTAATCAGCCCCAGCATTTT.